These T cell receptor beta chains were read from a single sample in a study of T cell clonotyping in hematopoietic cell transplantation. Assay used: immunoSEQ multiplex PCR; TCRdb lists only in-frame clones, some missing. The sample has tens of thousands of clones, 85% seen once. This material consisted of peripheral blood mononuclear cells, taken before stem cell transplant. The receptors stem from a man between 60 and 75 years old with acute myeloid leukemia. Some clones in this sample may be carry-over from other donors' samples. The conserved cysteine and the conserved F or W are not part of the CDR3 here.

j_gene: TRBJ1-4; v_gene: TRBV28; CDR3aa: ASSFPASVEKLF
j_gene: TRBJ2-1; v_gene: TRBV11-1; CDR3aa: ASSTDRGVFEQF
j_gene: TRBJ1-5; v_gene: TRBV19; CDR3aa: ASSVGGSNQPQH
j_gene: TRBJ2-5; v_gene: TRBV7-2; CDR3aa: ASTAGSSGTQY
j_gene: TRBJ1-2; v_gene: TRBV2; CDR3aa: ASSIRTGAETYGYT
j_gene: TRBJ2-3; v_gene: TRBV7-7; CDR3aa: ASSLTGGTDTQY
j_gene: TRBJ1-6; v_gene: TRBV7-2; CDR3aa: ASSFQEGASSPLH
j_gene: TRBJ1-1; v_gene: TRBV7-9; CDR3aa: ASSLASGQGAAF
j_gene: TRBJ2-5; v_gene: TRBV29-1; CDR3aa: SVDISETQY
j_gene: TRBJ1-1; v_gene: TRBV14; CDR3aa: ASSQNVGVDTEAF
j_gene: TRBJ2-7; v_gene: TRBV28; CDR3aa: ASHSGGSYEQY
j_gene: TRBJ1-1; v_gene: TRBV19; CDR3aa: ASSIQGGNTEAF
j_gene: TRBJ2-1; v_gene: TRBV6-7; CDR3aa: ASSYMGTGTNEQF
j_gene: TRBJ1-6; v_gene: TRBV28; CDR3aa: ASRETTGAINSPLH
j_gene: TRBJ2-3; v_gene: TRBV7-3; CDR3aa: ASSPPASTDTQY
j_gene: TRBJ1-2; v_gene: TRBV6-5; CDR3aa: ASSYLAQNYGYT
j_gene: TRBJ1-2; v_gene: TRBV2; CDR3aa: ASNPGGTFYGYT
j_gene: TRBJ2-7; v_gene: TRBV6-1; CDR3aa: ASSLTGTGSYEQY
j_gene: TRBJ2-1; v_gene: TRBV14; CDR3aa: ASSLVLPGLAGNEQF
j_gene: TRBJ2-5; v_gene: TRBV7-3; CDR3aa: ASSLGGPQETQY
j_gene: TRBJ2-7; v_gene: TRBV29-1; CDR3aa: SVEGSGYEQY
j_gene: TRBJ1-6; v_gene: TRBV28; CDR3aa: ASSPDREENSPLH
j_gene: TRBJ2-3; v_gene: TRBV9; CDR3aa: ASSPTGTPNTDTQY
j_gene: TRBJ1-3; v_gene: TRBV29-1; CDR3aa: SVEAPGGNTIY
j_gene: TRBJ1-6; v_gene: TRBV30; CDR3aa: AWSATENSPLH
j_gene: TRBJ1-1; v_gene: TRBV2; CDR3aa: ASRGPTGGSEAF
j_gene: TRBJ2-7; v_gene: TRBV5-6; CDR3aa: ASTLPAPGGVNRAYEQY
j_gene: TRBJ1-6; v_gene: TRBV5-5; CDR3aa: ASSLQSPLNSPLH
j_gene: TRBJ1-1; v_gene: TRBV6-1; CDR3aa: ASSEQGGNTEAF
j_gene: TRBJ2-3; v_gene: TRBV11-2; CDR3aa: ASSPVSAVGSTDTQY
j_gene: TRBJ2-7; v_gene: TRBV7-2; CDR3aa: ASSFNRDIEQY
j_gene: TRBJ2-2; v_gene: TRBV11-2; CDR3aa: ASSLGAGELF
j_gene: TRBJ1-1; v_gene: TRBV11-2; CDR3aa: ASSLGQVTEAF
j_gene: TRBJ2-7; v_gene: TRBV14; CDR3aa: ASSHRGQGVEQY